The rows below give T cell receptor beta chains drawn from one sample of a study of blood T cell repertoires in COVID-19. Profiling relied on immunoSEQ multiplex PCR, and the TCRdb table lists in-frame clones only, not all of them. The sample consists of roughly 250,000 clones, approximately 85% of them appearing once. The source material was PBMCs or T cells enriched from blood (not recorded which). These receptors originate from a woman aged 25 to 39 who had recovered from COVID-19. Both conserved end residues are part of each CDR3. The order of the fields is J gene, D gene, V gene, clone size, CDR3 protein, CDR3 DNA. D genes are given only for firm matches. Clone sizes are given selectively: once, few, many, or a class where the clone is expanded.

j_gene: TRBJ1-3
d_gene: NA
v_gene: TRBV7-2
abundance: NA
CDR3aa: CASSYTGNSGNTIYF
CDR3nt: TGTGCCAGCAGCTATACAGGGAATTCGGGAAACACCATATATTTT

j_gene: TRBJ2-7
d_gene: TRBD1
v_gene: TRBV5-1
abundance: NA
CDR3aa: CASSSRTGGADEQYF
CDR3nt: TGCGCCAGCAGCTCGCGGACAGGGGGCGCGGACGAGCAGTACTTC

j_gene: TRBJ2-3
d_gene: TRBD1
v_gene: TRBV6-5
abundance: NA
CDR3aa: CASSQFPGTGKYF
CDR3nt: TGTGCCAGCAGTCAATTCCCCGGGACAGGGAAGTATTTT

j_gene: TRBJ2-7
d_gene: TRBD1
v_gene: TRBV19
abundance: NA
CDR3aa: CASSISGTGRFEQYF
CDR3nt: TGTGCCAGTAGTATATCAGGGACAGGGCGGTTCGAGCAGTACTTC

j_gene: TRBJ1-4
d_gene: NA
v_gene: TRBV5-5
abundance: NA
CDR3aa: CASRDEQEQNEKLFF
CDR3nt: TGTGCCAGCAGGGATGAACAGGAGCAGAATGAAAAACTGTTTTTT

j_gene: TRBJ1-5
d_gene: TRBD1
v_gene: TRBV19
abundance: once
CDR3aa: CASSGQYSNQPQHF
CDR3nt: TGTGCCAGTTCGGGACAGTATAGCAATCAGCCCCAGCATTTT

j_gene: TRBJ2-6
d_gene: TRBD1
v_gene: TRBV10-2
abundance: NA
CDR3aa: CASMRGQAGANVLTF
CDR3nt: TGCGCCAGCATGAGGGGGCAGGCCGGGGCCAACGTCCTGACTTTC

j_gene: TRBJ2-7
d_gene: TRBD2
v_gene: TRBV10-2
abundance: NA
CDR3aa: CASRDRLAGAYEQYF
CDR3nt: TGCGCCAGCAGGGACCGACTAGCGGGGGCCTACGAGCAGTACTTC

j_gene: TRBJ1-1
d_gene: NA
v_gene: TRBV7-9
abundance: NA
CDR3aa: CASSPRRGKNTEAFF
CDR3nt: TGTGCCAGCAGCCCACGGCGAGGGAAGAACACTGAAGCTTTCTTT

j_gene: TRBJ2-5
d_gene: TRBD2
v_gene: TRBV5-1
abundance: NA
CDR3aa: CASSPRGGGETQYF
CDR3nt: TGCGCCAGCAGCCCACGTGGGGGGGGAGAGACCCAGTACTTC

j_gene: TRBJ1-5
d_gene: NA
v_gene: TRBV12-3/TRBV12-4
abundance: NA
CDR3aa: CASSKSGNQPQHF
CDR3nt: TGTGCCAGCAGTAAATCAGGCAATCAGCCCCAGCATTTT

j_gene: TRBJ1-1
d_gene: NA
v_gene: TRBV29-1
abundance: NA
CDR3aa: CSVVIEMNTEAFF
CDR3nt: TGCAGCGTTGTTATAGAAATGAACACTGAAGCTTTCTTT

j_gene: TRBJ2-3
d_gene: TRBD2
v_gene: TRBV9
abundance: NA
CDR3aa: CASSVASGNLEDTQYF
CDR3nt: TGTGCCAGCAGCGTAGCTAGCGGGAATCTCGAAGATACGCAGTATTTT

j_gene: TRBJ1-2
d_gene: NA
v_gene: TRBV6-5
abundance: NA
CDR3aa: CASSPSLGGGGGYTF
CDR3nt: TGTGCCAGCAGTCCCAGCCTAGGGGGGGGAGGTGGCTACACCTTC

j_gene: TRBJ1-5
d_gene: NA
v_gene: TRBV27
abundance: NA
CDR3aa: CASSPDYKCDQPQHF
CDR3nt: TGTGCCAGCAGTCCCGATTATAAATGCGATCAGCCCCAGCATTTT

j_gene: TRBJ2-7
d_gene: NA
v_gene: TRBV6-5
abundance: NA
CDR3aa: CASSYSTSYEQYF
CDR3nt: TGTGCCAGCAGTTACTCTACTTCCTACGAGCAGTACTTC

j_gene: TRBJ2-5
d_gene: TRBD2
v_gene: TRBV5-1
abundance: NA
CDR3aa: CASSHSGLDQTQYF
CDR3nt: TGCGCCAGCAGTCACTCGGGACTAGATCAGACCCAGTACTTC

j_gene: TRBJ1-5
d_gene: TRBD1
v_gene: TRBV28
abundance: NA
CDR3aa: CASSPTGGPLPQHF
CDR3nt: TGTGCCAGCAGTCCAACAGGGGGCCCCTTACCCCAGCATTTT